This T cell receptor (beta chain) appears in the sequencing data of a study of cytomegalovirus exposure and HLA in healthy donors. The wider study: Of all 400 or so donors who were genotyped, around 82% belonged to the Caucasian-associated ancestry cluster. Points from the study as a whole: Per a later analysis, HLA-associated TCR beta chains showed more clonal expansion than other, equally common TCR beta chains. Productive rates of about 87% or about 30% were seen for most TCR beta V segments in an earlier analysis.

With 60 Vbeta and 13 Jbeta primers, the PCR was carried out. In the authors' methods: In a later analysis, the count reached 80 million or so unique TCR beta chains, with about 9.9 million shared. Clones were read by immunoSEQ multiplex PCR, and TCRdb kept only the in-frame ones, dropping some. The V and J calls and clone size come from that table; D and trimming were worked out from the DNA. Of some 140,000 clones in the sample, about three quarters are singletons; the top ten hold roughly 1.2%. Germline V lookup: CDR1 MDHEN, CDR2 SYDVKM. V lost 6 bases to trimming and J lost 4 bases, with 9 bases between them. This CDR3 has 12 residues. As for this clone: The antigen remains undetermined.

Sequencing input: PBMCs. This chain connects TRBV28 to TRBJ2-5; D is unclear. This TCR was recovered from a male donor in good health and CMV-seropositive. DNA for the CDR3: TGTGCCAGCAGCGGAGTGTCAGAGACCCAGTACTTC. As protein: CASSGVSETQYF.